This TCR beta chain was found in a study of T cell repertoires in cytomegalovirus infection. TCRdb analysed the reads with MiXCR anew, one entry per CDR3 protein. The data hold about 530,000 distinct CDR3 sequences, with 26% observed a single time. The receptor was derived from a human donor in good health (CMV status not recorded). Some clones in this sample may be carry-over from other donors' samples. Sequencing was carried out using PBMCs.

The CDR3 loop reads CASSLAQRTGRRVGYNEQFF. The CDR3 bases are TGTGCCAGCAGCTTAGCGCAACGGACAGGGCGACGGGTTGGGTACAATGAGCAGTTCTTC. This rearrangement joins TRBV7-9 to TRBJ2-1; 8 bases line up with TRBD1. This CDR3 spans 20 amino acids. Germline assignment: CDR1 SEHNR and CDR2 FQNEAQ (reference sequence). Germline trimming cut 0 bases from V and 4 bases from J; bases unmatched to any gene: 17.